The clone carrying this T cell receptor beta chain occurred a few times. Its antigen remains unidentified. This entry belongs to a study of CD8+ T cells in alopecia areata. Study details: Patients received oral tofacitinib, 5 to 10 mg twice daily, for moderate-to-severe alopecia areata. Study-level points and caveats: Sequence data from scalp samples additionally include resident alphabeta T cells of normal skin.

Germline V lookup: CDR1 SGHAT, CDR2 FQNNGV. The ends were cut back, 5 bases at V and 1 base at J, with 8 bases in the middle. The CDR3 is 13 residues long. RNA was isolated and reverse transcribed to cDNA, the sequencing template. Clones were sequenced by immunoSEQ multiplex PCR, and TCRdb holds only the in-frame ones, with some missing. The table has approximately 180,000 clones, roughly 60% seen once. The clonotype originates from a human donor with alopecia areata. This specimen consisted of CD4+ T cells sorted from blood, obtained at week 0. V and J are TRBV11-2 and TRBJ1-1; no definite D call. The CDR3: CASSLKQNTEAFF. For the CDR3, the DNA is TGTGCCAGCAGCCTTAAACAGAACACTGAAGCTTTCTTT.